These 19 T cell receptor beta chains originate from one sample sequenced in a study of shared clonotypes between healthy human individuals. The assay was immunoSEQ multiplex PCR, and TCRdb's table has in-frame clones only and misses some. The sample holds roughly 1,100,000 clones, approximately 70% seen once. The source material was memory CD4+ T cells sorted from blood. Subset given: CD45RA-negative fraction. The receptors shown here come from a man between 18 and 29 years old in good health.

The V gene is TRBV9, the J gene TRBJ2-2, with no clear D. CDR1 SGDLS and CDR2 YYNGEE come from the germline V gene. This CDR3 spans 16 amino acids. Trimming removed 6 bases at V and 0 bases at J, with 15 bases between. CDR3 bases: TGTGCCAGCAAGGGAAGTATGTCCGCGAACACCGGGGAGCTGTTTTTT. This gives the protein CASKGSMSANTGELFF.

This clone has a single count. The chain has TRBV2 and TRBJ2-3, with 10 bases matching TRBD2. V shed 8 bases and J 6 bases; nucleotides not matched to a gene: 8. The germline V gene has CDR1 SNHLY and CDR2 FYNNEI. The CDR3 is 14 residues long. CDR3 nucleotides: TGTGCCAGCCAACTAGCGGGGAGGGGGGATACGCAGTATTTT. Protein: CASQLAGRGDTQYF. The full variable domain, completed using reference TRBV2 and TRBJ2-3, is EPEVTQTPSHQVTQMGQEVILRCVPISNHLYFYWYRQILGQKVEFLVSFYNNEISEKSEIFDDQFSVERPDGSNFTLKIRSTKLEDSAMYFCASQLAGRGDTQYFGPGTRLTVL.

The chain is built from TRBV11-2 and TRBJ2-7; TRBD2 is a possible D gene (5 bases). V was shortened by 2 bases and J by 1 base, with 9 bases between the two germline ends. The CDR3 consists of 14 residues. Per germline, CDR1 SGHAT and CDR2 FQNNGV. CDR3 residues: CASSLSGGSYEQYF. The CDR3 DNA follows: TGTGCCAGCAGCTTATCGGGCGGGTCCTACGAGCAGTACTTC.

The genes are TRBV29-1 and TRBJ1-3, with D uncertain. V was cut by 5 bases and J by 0 bases, with 5 bases left in between. CDR3 length: 12 amino acids. From germline, CDR1 is SQVTM and CDR2 ANQGSEA. The CDR3 DNA reads TGCAGCGTTAGGGTCTCTGGAAACACCATATATTTT. Its translation is CSVRVSGNTIYF.

This chain links TRBV30 with TRBJ2-5, with D possibly matching TRBD2 (6 bases). V was trimmed by 1 base and J by 11 bases, leaving 20 bases between them. The germline V gene has CDR1 GTSNPN and CDR2 SVGIG (reference sequence). The CDR3 runs 14 residues. In DNA form, the CDR3 reads TGTGCCTGGAGTGGATTCTCACAGACCGGAGGGCAGTACTTC. This encodes CAWSGFSQTGGQYF.

The chain couples TRBV4-3 to TRBJ2-3; tentatively, D is TRBD2 (6 bases). The V end lost 0 bases, the J end lost 6 bases, and 16 bases lay between the germline ends. CDR3 length equals 16 residues. The germline CDR1 and CDR2 sequences are LGHNA and YSLEER. The CDR3 DNA is TGCGCCAGCAGCCAAGATATTGGAGGGGCGGATGATACGCAGTATTTT. Amino acid sequence: CASSQDIGGADDTQYF.

The chain uses TRBV7-2 and TRBJ1-2, with D maybe TRBD1 (5 bases). V was pared by 9 bases and J by 2 bases, with 16 bases between. CDR1 and CDR2 (germline): SGHTA, FQGNSA. The CDR3 length is 14 residues. The CDR3 DNA reads as TGTGCCAGTCAGCCGGGGGGAGCAAACTATGGCTACACCTTC. This codes for CASQPGGANYGYTF.

This clone has more than one count but fewer than ten. V usage is TRBV10-3 and J usage is TRBJ1-3, with 7 bases aligning to TRBD1. The CDR3 totals 13 residues. Germline V gene sequence: CDR1 ENHRY, CDR2 SYGVKD. V shed 9 bases and J 0 bases; nucleotides not matched to a gene: 2. Here the CDR3 DNA reads TGTGCCATGGGACAGAGCTCTGGAAACACCATATATTTT. This sequence encodes CAMGQSSGNTIYF.

The chain combines TRBV15 with TRBJ2-1; TRBD2 matches at 7 bases. V lost 0 bases to trimming and J lost 7 bases; unmatched junction nucleotides: 12. Per the germline V gene, CDR1 is LNHNV and CDR2 is YYDKDF (reference sequence). This CDR3 comprises 17 residues. DNA of the CDR3: TGTGCCACCAGCAGAGATTTTCTGGCGGGGGTTAAGAATGAGCAGTTCTTC. This sequence encodes CATSRDFLAGVKNEQFF.

The chain couples TRBV19 to TRBJ1-1, with D unresolved. Germline assignment: CDR1 LNHDA and CDR2 SQIVND (reference sequence). V was shortened by 8 bases and J by 0 bases, with 13 bases between the two germline ends. The CDR3 extends over 14 amino acids. CDR3 sequence reads: CASDPGFMNTEAFF. CDR3 in DNA: TGTGCCAGTGACCCAGGCTTCATGAACACTGAAGCTTTCTTT.

This clone showed up just a few times. The chain carries TRBV5-5 and TRBJ2-5; 14 positions agree with TRBD2. The length of the CDR3 is 17 residues. Trimming at V came to 2 bases and at J to 3 bases, leaving 6 bases not matched to a gene. Germline V gene data show CDR1 as SGHKS and CDR2 as YYEKEE (reference sequence). CDR3 coding DNA: TGTGCCAGCAGCTTCGGACTAGCGGGAGGCCCCGAAGAGACCCAGTACTTC. This sequence encodes CASSFGLAGGPEETQYF.

The chain employs TRBV6-1 and TRBJ1-3; 9 bases are a match to TRBD1. The CDR3 is made up of 17 amino acids. J was trimmed by 0 bases and V by 4 bases; bases with no gene match: 7. Germline-derived CDR1 and CDR2 are MNHNS and SASEGT. The CDR3 here is CASSAYRGRLSGNTIYF. In DNA, the CDR3 is TGTGCCAGCAGTGCGTACAGGGGGCGACTCTCTGGAAACACCATATATTTT.

The chain recombines TRBV7-2 with TRBJ2-5; TRBD2 is a possible D gene (6 bases). The CDR3 contains 15 residues. Germline CDR1 SGHTA, CDR2 FQGNSA. Trimming stripped 5 bases from V and 2 bases from J, with 15 bases between. The CDR3 loop is CASSLRGLKQETQYF. The CDR3 bases are TGTGCCAGCAGCCTGCGGGGCCTAAAACAAGAGACCCAGTACTTC.

The chain uses TRBV5-4 and TRBJ2-5, with D perhaps TRBD2 (5 bases). Germline assignment: CDR1 SGHNT and CDR2 YYREEE (reference sequence). This CDR3 region has 15 residues. V lost 0 bases and J lost 0, with 9 bases in between. CDR3 sequence (DNA): TGTGCCAGCAGCTTGGATTCGGGGAACCAAGAGACCCAGTACTTC. It encodes CASSLDSGNQETQYF.

The chain carries TRBV10-3 and TRBJ2-7, with a weak D call TRBD2 (6 bases). V was pared by 10 bases and J by 6 bases, with 25 bases between. The CDR3 is 15 amino acids. Germline CDR1 is ENHRY and CDR2 is SYGVKD. The CDR3 DNA sequence: TGTGCCAGCGACGGAGGGAGTTATTCAACGACCGAGCAGTACTTC. This codes for CASDGGSYSTTEQYF.

For this clone: Other DNA sequences in this specimen translate into the identical CDR3. The chain joins TRBV5-4 to TRBJ1-1; D unclear. The CDR3 sequence is 14 residues long. Trimming pared 2 bases from V and 0 bases from J, leaving 8 bases between. Germline CDR1 is SGHNT and CDR2 is YYREEE (reference sequence). The CDR3 reads CASSFGSLNTEAFF. The DNA for the CDR3 is TGTGCCAGCAGCTTTGGAAGCTTGAACACTGAAGCTTTCTTT.

In its sample, this clone was seen once. Other nucleotide sequences in the sample specify the same CDR3. The chain uses TRBV5-4 and TRBJ2-1; 12 bases are shared with TRBD2. The germline gives CDR1 SGHNT, CDR2 YYREEE (reference sequence). V shed 4 bases, J shed 3 bases, and the junction held 2 bases outside the gene matches. CDR3 length equals 15 residues. The CDR3 spells CASSPTSGSYNEQFF. The CDR3, as DNA: TGTGCCAGCAGCCCGACTAGCGGGAGCTACAATGAGCAGTTCTTC. Looking up the rest from reference TRBV5-4 and TRBJ2-1 gives the full variable domain: ETGVTQSPTHLIKTRGQQVTLRCSSQSGHNTVSWYQQALGQGPQFIFQYYREEENGRGNFPPRFSGLQFPNYSSELNVNALELDDSALYLCASSPTSGSYNEQFFGPGTRLTVL.

The genes are TRBV18 and TRBJ2-1; TRBD1 matches at 8 bases. The CDR3 is made up of 12 amino acids. Losses at the gene ends were 2 bases for V and 16 bases for J; bases not matched to a gene: 7. The germline gives CDR1 KGHSH, CDR2 LQKENI. The CDR3 DNA sequence: TGTGCCAGCTCACCAGGACAGGGTCGGGAATTCTTC. This gives the protein CASSPGQGREFF.

The chain couples TRBV4-2 to TRBJ1-1; possible D gene TRBD1, 5 bases. Looked up from germline, CDR1 is LGHNA and CDR2 is YNFKEQ. Deletions cut 4 bases from V and 0 bases from J, with 12 bases between. There are 15 residues in the CDR3. This CDR3 reads CASSPPPGMNTEAFF. The CDR3 DNA reads TGTGCCAGCAGCCCCCCCCCAGGGATGAACACTGAAGCTTTCTTT.